This T cell receptor (beta chain) is drawn from a study of glioma-infiltrating T cells. General study results and limits: Non-neoplastic patients had below-expected tissue-blood divergence, while all gliomas exceeded expectation.

Comment on this clonotype: Its antigen is undetermined.

TCR alpha and beta CDR3 regions were amplified from RNA using iRepertoire nested multiplex PCR. Input was roughly 95-400 ng of tissue mRNA or PBMC total RNA. In TCRdb, the multiplex PCR reads were re-called with MiXCR into one record per CDR3 protein. The profile shows approximately 190,000 distinct CDR3 sequences, roughly a third of them singletons. Germline CDR1 MDHEN, CDR2 SYDVKM. The CDR3 contains 14 residues. With 2 bases removed from V and 1 base from J, the gap between germline ends came to 6 bases. This clonotype was sampled from a human donor with low-grade glioma or glioblastoma, undergoing nonglioma brain surgery, or in good health (not recorded which). The gene calls are TRBV28 and TRBJ1-5; no clear D. Input material: glioma tissue, nonneoplastic brain tissue, or PBMCs (not recorded which). The CDR3 DNA reads as TGTGCCAGCAGTTTAATAGGGAGCAATCAGCCCCAGCATTTT. It codes for CASSLIGSNQPQHF. The full variable domain, in which reference TRBV28 and TRBJ1-5 provide the parts outside the CDR3, is DVKVTQSSRYLVKRTGEKVFLECVQDMDHENMFWYRQDPGLGLRLIYFSYDVKMKEKGDIPEGYSVSREKKERFSLILESASTNQTSMYLCASSLIGSNQPQHFGDGTRLSIL.